The 5 T cell receptor beta chains below were found in one sample sequenced in a study of cytotoxic CD8 clonotypes in ibrutinib-treated CLL. Using immunoSEQ multiplex PCR, the repertoire was profiled, and TCRdb retains in-frame clones only, with some absent. The repertoire consists of about 140,000 clones, with 65% to 85% occurring once and the leading ten covering about 7.4%. This specimen consisted of PBMCs, obtained after 36 months of ibrutinib treatment. The receptors shown here come from a human donor with chronic lymphocytic leukemia.

This chain uses TRBV4-1 with TRBJ2-1, with TRBD1 identical over 8 bases. The CDR3 covers 15 residues. Germline assignment: CDR1 MGHRA and CDR2 YSYEKL. V trimming: 2 bases; J trimming: 9 bases; junction bases outside the gene matches: 9. The CDR3 DNA follows: TGCGCCAGCAGCCAAACGGACAGGGTCCCGGGTGAGCAGTTCTTC. It translates to CASSQTDRVPGEQFF.

The rearrangement uses TRBV18 and TRBJ2-6; tentative D call: TRBD1 (6 bases). Germline CDR1 and CDR2: KGHSH and LQKENI. Trimming left V 5 bases short and J 0 bases short, with 11 bases between. The CDR3 extends over 16 amino acids. CDR3 sequence (DNA): TGTGCCAGCTCAGGGACAAGTTACTCTGGGGCCAACGTCCTGACTTTC. Protein product: CASSGTSYSGANVLTF.

The chain has TRBV18 and TRBJ1-6, with D possibly being TRBD1 (6 bases). Trimming pared 3 bases from V and 9 bases from J, leaving 12 bases between. Germline values: CDR1 KGHSH, CDR2 LQKENI. The CDR3 runs 14 residues. The CDR3 is CASSPEGVGSPLHF. CDR3 bases: TGTGCCAGCTCACCGGAGGGGGTAGGTTCACCCCTCCACTTT.

The J gene is TRBJ1-1, the V gene TRBV6-1; D perhaps matches TRBD1 (6 bases). The CDR3 has 13 amino acids. The V end was cut by 4 bases, the J end by 6 bases, with 12 bases between. Germline-derived CDR1 and CDR2 are MNHNS and SASEGT. The CDR3 bases are TGTGCCAGCAGTGCGAGGGGGTGGGCTGAAGCTTTCTTT. The encoded protein is CASSARGWAEAFF.

The gene calls are TRBV2 and TRBJ2-7, with TRBD1 matching over 9 bases. The CDR3 runs to 16 residues. Per the germline V gene, CDR1 is SNHLY and CDR2 is FYNNEI. The V and J ends lost 2 bases and 4 bases, in that order; junction bases with no gene match: 9. The CDR3: CASSELRSGQGYEQYF. CDR3 DNA: TGTGCCAGCAGTGAACTTCGCTCGGGACAGGGTTACGAGCAGTACTTC.